This entry lists 20 T cell receptor beta chains sequenced from one sample in a study of cytomegalovirus exposure and HLA in healthy donors. It was with 60 Vbeta and 13 Jbeta primers that the PCR ran. Repertoires were generated with immunoSEQ multiplex PCR, while TCRdb's copy carries only in-frame clones and drops some. This repertoire shows roughly 120,000 clones, about three quarters found once; its top ten account for about 2.9%. Sequencing was performed on PBMCs. The receptors shown here come from a woman aged 60-75 years in good health and CMV-seropositive.

In its sample, this clone was seen a few times. The chain combines TRBV5-1 with TRBJ1-1; D remains ambiguous. The CDR3 is 13 residues long. V lost 5 bases and J lost 2, with 10 bases in between. Per germline, CDR1 SGHRS and CDR2 YFSETQ. CDR3: CASSAGFNTEAFF. In nucleotides, the CDR3 is TGCGCCAGCAGTGCGGGGTTTAACACTGAAGCTTTCTTT.

V usage is TRBV29-1 and J usage is TRBJ1-4, with 7 positions matching TRBD1. The junction had 6 bases not matched to a gene; V was cut back by 4 bases and J by 7 bases. This CDR3 comprises 13 residues. CDR1 is SQVTM, CDR2 ANQGSEA, per germline. CDR3 nucleotide sequence: TGCAGCGTTGGAAGGGGGCCGGGTGAAAAACTGTTTTTT. Its protein is CSVGRGPGEKLFF.

This clone was seen a few times. The chain uses TRBV4-1 and TRBJ2-3; 9 bases line up with TRBD2. CDR1 is MGHRA and CDR2 is YSYEKL in the germline V gene. The CDR3 length is 16 residues. V shed 4 bases, J shed 5 bases, and the junction held 10 bases outside the gene matches. The CDR3 DNA is TGCGCCAGCAGCCCCGAAGCGGGGGGACCCGGAGATACGCAGTATTTT. Protein: CASSPEAGGPGDTQYF.

The rearrangement joins TRBV5-1 to TRBJ1-1; TRBD1 matches 9 bases. Germline lookup yields CDR1 SGHRS and CDR2 YFSETQ. This CDR3 is 14 amino acids long. V lost 7 bases, J lost 4 bases, and 8 bases stayed unmatched. In DNA form, the CDR3 reads TGCGCCAGCCTGTCGACAGGGGGGACCACTGAAGCTTTCTTT. The encoded protein is CASLSTGGTTEAFF.

On this clone: Other nucleotide sequences from this sample produce the same CDR3. The chain couples TRBV18 to TRBJ1-5; no reliable D call. The V end lost 2 bases, the J end lost 5 bases, and 7 bases lay between the germline ends. The CDR3 covers 13 residues. Per germline, CDR1 KGHSH and CDR2 LQKENI. CDR3 in DNA: TGTGCCAGCTCACCAGGGAGAGATCAGCCCCAGCATTTT. Encoded protein: CASSPGRDQPQHF.

This chain links TRBV15 with TRBJ1-5, with TRBD1 as a possible D gene (5 bases). The CDR3 consists of 13 residues. The V gene lost 5 bases and the J gene lost 4 bases, with 9 bases spanning the gap. Germline assignment: CDR1 LNHNV and CDR2 YYDKDF (reference sequence). CDR3 in DNA: TGTGCCACCAGCTTGGGGGGGAATCAGCCCCAGCATTTT. It specifies CATSLGGNQPQHF.

The chain couples TRBV11-1 to TRBJ2-7, with TRBD2 as a possible D gene (6 bases). V was pared by 2 bases and J by 4 bases, with 27 bases between. This CDR3 is 19 amino acids long. The germline CDR1 and CDR2 sequences are SGHAT and FQDESV (reference sequence). The CDR3 coding sequence is TGTGCCAGCAGCTTACGGAGACTAGAACCACGGGGGATAGATTACGAGCAGTACTTC. Translated, it gives CASSLRRLEPRGIDYEQYF.

This sequence joins TRBV15 and TRBJ2-7; maybe TRBD2 (6 bases). Germline V gene data show CDR1 as LNHNV and CDR2 as YYDKDF (reference sequence). V lost 1 base, J lost 3 bases, and 7 bases lay in between. The CDR3 has 13 amino acids. CDR3: CATSRGGLYEQYF. The CDR3 region has the DNA TGTGCCACCAGCAGAGGGGGACTCTACGAGCAGTACTTC.

In its sample, this clone was seen a few times. This chain links TRBV18 with TRBJ2-6, with D tentatively TRBD2 (5 bases). There are 16 residues in the CDR3. Germline lookup yields CDR1 KGHSH and CDR2 LQKENI. V was trimmed by 3 bases and J by 0 bases, leaving 9 bases between them. CDR3 protein: CASSPRENSGANVLTF. The DNA for the CDR3 is TGTGCCAGCTCACCGAGGGAGAACTCTGGGGCCAACGTCCTGACTTTC.

The gene calls are TRBV4-2 and TRBJ1-2; no clear D. The germline V and J ends were trimmed by 1 base and 6 bases, with 9 bases remaining between them. CDR3 length: 13 amino acids. Germline CDR1 is LGHNA and CDR2 is YNFKEQ. In DNA form, the CDR3 reads TGTGCCAGCAGCCAAGGCACCGGGGATGGCTACACCTTC. It is translated as CASSQGTGDGYTF.

The gene calls are TRBV28 and TRBJ2-3, with 7 bases identical to TRBD2. The CDR3 runs 19 residues. Germline loops: CDR1 MDHEN, CDR2 SYDVKM. V lost 3 bases to trimming and J lost 0 bases; unmatched junction nucleotides: 15. DNA of the CDR3: TGTGCCAGCAGTTTCGTTCCAGTCGGCGGGAGCGCTAGCACAGATACGCAGTATTTT. Its translation: CASSFVPVGGSASTDTQYF.

The chain has TRBV4-2 and TRBJ2-7; 12 nucleotides align to TRBD2. This CDR3 contains 20 residues. The germline gives CDR1 LGHNA, CDR2 YNFKEQ. The ends lost 3 bases at V and 0 bases at J; junction bases unmatched: 15. CDR3 nucleotides: TGTGCCAGCAGCCACGAAGGAAACCCAACTAGCGGGAGGCCCTCCTACGAGCAGTACTTC. Amino acid sequence: CASSHEGNPTSGRPSYEQYF.

There are a few counts of this clone. The chain recombines TRBV5-1 with TRBJ1-4, with a tentative D call TRBD1 (5 bases). CDR1 is SGHRS, CDR2 YFSETQ, per germline. This CDR3 has 15 residues. V gave up 4 bases and J gave up 1 base, with 11 bases separating them. The CDR3 sequence is CASSLQGLTNEKLFF. The CDR3 region has the DNA TGCGCCAGCAGCCTTCAGGGTTTAACTAATGAAAAACTGTTTTTT.

The chain carries TRBV7-6 and TRBJ2-7; 8 positions match TRBD1. V shed 5 bases and J 3 bases; nucleotides not matched to a gene: 21. Germline V CDR1 and CDR2: SGHVS, FNYEAQ. CDR3 length equals 19 residues. The CDR3 loop reads CASSPEGGRETGAHYEQYF. CDR3 nucleotides: TGTGCCAGCAGCCCTGAGGGGGGTCGAGAGACAGGGGCTCACTACGAGCAGTACTTC.

The sample holds a few counts of this clone. The V call is TRBV5-4, the J call TRBJ2-7; D possibly corresponds to TRBD2 (6 bases). CDR3 length: 15 amino acids. The germline V gene encodes CDR1 SGHNT and CDR2 YYREEE (reference sequence). V shed 4 bases and J shed 3 bases, with 17 bases lying between them. The CDR3 loop is CASSPNYGGFYEQYF. CDR3 DNA: TGTGCCAGCAGCCCGAATTACGGGGGTTTCTACGAGCAGTACTTC.

This chain connects TRBV5-4 to TRBJ2-5, with 8 bases lining up with TRBD1. Germline V CDR1 and CDR2: SGHNT, YYREEE (reference sequence). V shed 0 bases, J shed 2 bases, and the junction held 3 bases outside the gene matches. The CDR3 is 15 residues long. CDR3 DNA sequence: TGTGCCAGCAGCTTGGGAGGACAGGGTCAAGAGACCCAGTACTTC. Residues: CASSLGGQGQETQYF. Full variable domain (outside the CDR3, taken from reference TRBV5-4 and TRBJ2-5): ETGVTQSPTHLIKTRGQQVTLRCSSQSGHNTVSWYQQALGQGPQFIFQYYREEENGRGNFPPRFSGLQFPNYSSELNVNALELDDSALYLCASSLGGQGQETQYFGPGTRLLVL.

The chain recombines TRBV19 with TRBJ1-1, with a weak D call TRBD1 (5 bases). The germline V gene has CDR1 LNHDA and CDR2 SQIVND (reference sequence). Trimming took 9 bases from V and 3 from J, leaving 23 bases between them. This CDR3 comprises 16 residues. The CDR3, as DNA: TGTGCCAGCTACCCCTGGGCTCGGACGGGGGACACTGAAGCTTTCTTT. It encodes CASYPWARTGDTEAFF.

The chain couples TRBV28 to TRBJ2-3; TRBD2 matches 7 bases. This CDR3 is built from 14 residues. The germline V gene encodes CDR1 MDHEN and CDR2 SYDVKM. The V gene end was trimmed by 10 bases and the J gene end by 2 bases; junction bases not matched to a gene: 9. The CDR3 here is CATSSGYNTDTQYF. CDR3 DNA: TGTGCCACCTCTAGCGGCTACAACACAGATACGCAGTATTTT.

The chain employs TRBV28 and TRBJ2-3, with TRBD1 matching over 7 bases. Germline V gene lookup returns CDR1 MDHEN and CDR2 SYDVKM. The J segment lost 3 bases and the V segment lost 1 base, leaving 7 bases of the junction unmatched. This CDR3 comprises 16 residues. The CDR3 sequence: CASSLYLTGSTDTQYF. The CDR3 nucleotides read TGTGCCAGCAGTTTATACCTGACAGGGTCGACAGATACGCAGTATTTT.

A single count supports this clone. V usage is TRBV5-1 and J usage is TRBJ2-7; D might be TRBD1 (6 bases). V was cut by 4 bases and J by 4 bases, with 18 bases left in between. CDR3 length: 15 amino acids. Germline-derived CDR1 and CDR2 are SGHRS and YFSETQ. For the CDR3, the DNA is TGCGCCAGCAGCCTTTACAGGGCTCAAGGGTACGAGCAGTACTTC. Its translation: CASSLYRAQGYEQYF. Filled out from reference TRBV5-1 and TRBJ2-7, the complete variable domain reads KAGVTQTPRYLIKTRGQQVTLSCSPISGHRSVSWYQQTPGQGLQFLFEYFSETQRNKGNFPGRFSGRQFSNSRSEMNVSTLELGDSALYLCASSLYRAQGYEQYFGPGTRLTVT.